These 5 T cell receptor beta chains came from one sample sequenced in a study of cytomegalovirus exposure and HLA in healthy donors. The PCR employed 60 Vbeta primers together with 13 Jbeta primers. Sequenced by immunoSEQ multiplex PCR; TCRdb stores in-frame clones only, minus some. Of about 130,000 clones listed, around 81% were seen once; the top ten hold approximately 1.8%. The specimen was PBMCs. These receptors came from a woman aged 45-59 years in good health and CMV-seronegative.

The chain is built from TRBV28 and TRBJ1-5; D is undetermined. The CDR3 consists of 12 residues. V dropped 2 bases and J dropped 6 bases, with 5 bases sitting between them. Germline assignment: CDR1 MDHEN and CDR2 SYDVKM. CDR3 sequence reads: CASSLEGQPQHF. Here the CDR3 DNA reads TGTGCCAGCAGTTTAGAGGGTCAGCCCCAGCATTTT.

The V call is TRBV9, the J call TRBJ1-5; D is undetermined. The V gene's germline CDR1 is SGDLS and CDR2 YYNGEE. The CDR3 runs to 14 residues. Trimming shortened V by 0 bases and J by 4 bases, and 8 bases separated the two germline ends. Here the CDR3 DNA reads TGTGCCAGCAGCGTAGCCGGGGTTAATCAGCCCCAGCATTTT. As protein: CASSVAGVNQPQHF.

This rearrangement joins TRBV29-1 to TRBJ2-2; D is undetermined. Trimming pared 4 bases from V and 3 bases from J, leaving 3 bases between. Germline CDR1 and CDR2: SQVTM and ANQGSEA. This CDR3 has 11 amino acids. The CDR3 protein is CSVAYTGELFF. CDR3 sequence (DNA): TGCAGCGTTGCCTACACCGGGGAGCTGTTTTTT.

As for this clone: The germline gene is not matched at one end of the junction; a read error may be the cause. The CDR3 bases are TGTTCCAGCAGCTTAGACGGTAGCAATCAGCCCCAGCATTTT. This codes for CSSSLDGSNQPQHF. The chain is built from TRBV7-9 and TRBJ1-5; D is undetermined. CDR1 is SEHNR, CDR2 FQNEAQ, per germline (reference sequence). The CDR3 is 14 amino acids.

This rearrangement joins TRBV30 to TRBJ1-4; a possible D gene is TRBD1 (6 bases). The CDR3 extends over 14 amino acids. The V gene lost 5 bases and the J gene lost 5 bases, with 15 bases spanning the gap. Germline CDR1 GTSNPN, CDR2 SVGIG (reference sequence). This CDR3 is CAWGTGTPNEKLFF. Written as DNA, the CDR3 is TGTGCCTGGGGAACCGGGACACCAAATGAAAAACTGTTTTTT.